This T cell receptor (beta chain) was profiled in a study of beta chain features in type 1 diabetes. Unmatched junction bases numbered 13, after V lost 6 bases and J lost 0 bases. The CDR3 runs 18 residues. This clone has a handful of counts. The investigators reverse transcribed all of the isolated RNA, so they sequenced expressed TCRB transcripts. Clones were read by immunoSEQ multiplex PCR, and TCRdb kept only the in-frame ones, dropping some. This sample carries more than 140,000 clones, around a tenth of them seen once, and the ten largest clones take about 0.6%. The rearrangement uses TRBV23-1 and TRBJ2-3; TRBD2 matches 9 bases. TRBV23-1 is reported as an ORF; its role is uncertain. The clonotype comes from a woman aged 40 to 50 in good health. Sequencing was done on a sample of central memory CD4+ T cells from blood. The DNA for the CDR3 is TGCGCCAGCAGCCAAGTCATCAGCGGGGGGACGAGCACAGATACGCAGTATTTT. Residues: CASSQVISGGTSTDTQYF.